This T cell receptor beta chain is drawn from a study of T cells in Graves' hyperthyroidism and ophthalmopathy. Amplification yielded TCR beta CDR3 regions, with RNA transcripts as the source. An initial round of RT-PCR targeting the TCR CDR3 relied on the HTBI primer set. One entry per CDR3 protein, called by TCRdb with MiXCR from the multiplex PCR reads. The sample includes fewer than 250,000 distinct CDR3 sequences, more than 20% seen only once; the top ten take approximately 35%. J gave up 7 bases and V 1 base, and 5 bases lay outside the gene matches. The CDR3 consists of 15 residues. Germline V gives CDR1 SGHTA, CDR2 FQGNSA. This clonotype was seen at least ten times.

This receptor was taken from a woman between 35 and 50 years old with Graves' ophthalmopathy. This sequence joins TRBV7-2 and TRBJ2-7; 12 bases match TRBD2. The sequencing sample was made of blood. The CDR3 DNA is TGTGCCAGCAGCTTAGGACTAGCGGGAGTGGGGGAGCAGTACTTC. Translating gives CASSLGLAGVGEQYF.